What follows is one T cell receptor beta chain and its context. Its antigen is undetermined. At the DNA level, this CDR3 is encoded by other sequences in the same sample as well. Produced via immunoSEQ multiplex PCR; TCRdb's table is partial and in-frame only. In the table there are about 75,000 clones, about 78% of which are singletons. Single viable CD3+CD4+CD8-CD45RO+ cells were sorted as the memory CD4+ T cells. Serostatus was set by detecting CMV pp150, pp28, p38, p52 IgG. There are 13 residues in the CDR3. V was clipped by 3 bases and J by 0 bases, with 3 bases between them. CDR1 and CDR2 (germline): SEHNR, FQNEAQ (reference sequence). This sample stems from a study of memory CD4+ T cells and cytomegalovirus serostatus. Overall study context: Of the healthy Belgian adults, fewer than 10 were CMV seropositive and 20 to 30 seronegative.

Overall study results and limits: Suggested: most of the CMV-linked TCR signature lies in CD4+ memory cells.

The sequence came from an adult in good health and CMV-seropositive. The J gene is TRBJ1-5, the V gene TRBV7-9; D ambiguous. Material: memory CD4+ T cells from blood. CDR3 amino acids: CASSFYSNQPQHF. The CDR3 DNA is TGTGCCAGCAGCTTCTATAGCAATCAGCCCCAGCATTTT.